Each of the 11 T cell receptor beta chains below was sequenced from the same sample in a study of cytomegalovirus exposure and HLA in healthy donors. Researchers ran the PCR with 60 Vbeta and 13 Jbeta primers. Only in-frame clones appear in the TCRdb table, and some are missing; sequencing was by immunoSEQ multiplex PCR. The sample yields over 85,000 clones, about 80% seen once. The sequenced sample was PBMCs. These receptor sequences come from a woman aged 60-70 years in good health and CMV-seropositive.

The V and J genes are TRBV11-3 and TRBJ2-1, with a possible D match to TRBD2 (6 bases). Germline V gene data show CDR1 as SGHNT and CDR2 as YENEEA. Trimming removed 5 bases at V and 0 bases at J, with 11 bases between. The length of the CDR3 is 15 residues. DNA of the CDR3: TGTGCCAGCAGCCCCGGGAGTAGCTCCTACAATGAGCAGTTCTTC. Translation gives CASSPGSSSYNEQFF. Using reference TRBV11-3 and TRBJ2-1 for the parts outside the CDR3, the full variable domain is EAGVVQSPRYKIIEKKQPVAFWCNPISGHNTLYWYLQNLGQGPELLIRYENEEAVDDSQLPKDRFSAERLKGVDSTLKIQPAELGDSAVYLCASSPGSSSYNEQFFGPGTRLTVL.

The V call is TRBV27, the J call TRBJ1-1; D perhaps matches TRBD1 (5 bases). Germline V lookup: CDR1 MNHEY, CDR2 SMNVEV (reference sequence). The CDR3 sequence is 14 residues long. Between the trimmed V and J ends, which lost 5 bases and 2 bases, there was a span of 12 bases. CDR3 residues: CASSDDRLNTEAFF. The CDR3 region has the DNA TGTGCCAGCAGTGATGACAGACTCAACACTGAAGCTTTCTTT.

The chain employs TRBV6-4 and TRBJ2-4; possible D gene TRBD1, 6 bases. The germline gives CDR1 MRHNA, CDR2 SNTAGT. The CDR3 length is 17 residues. V was shortened by 5 bases and J by 1 base, with 18 bases between the two germline ends. CDR3 sequence reads: CASSPRQDGYAKNIQYF. The CDR3, as DNA: TGTGCCAGCAGTCCTAGACAGGACGGGTATGCCAAAAACATTCAGTACTTC.

The chain employs TRBV9 and TRBJ2-3; D is unresolved. From germline, CDR1 is SGDLS and CDR2 YYNGEE. The CDR3 is 16 residues long. Between the trimmed V and J ends, which lost 0 bases and 0 bases, there was a span of 11 bases. Here the CDR3 DNA reads TGTGCCAGCAGCGTAGCTCCGGGTCCTAGCACAGATACGCAGTATTTT. Translation gives CASSVAPGPSTDTQYF.

The CDR3, as DNA: TGTGCCAGCTCACCAGCTTCCGGGTACGAGCAGTACTTC. Encoded protein: CASSPASGYEQYF. V gene TRBV18 combines with J gene TRBJ2-7; D is unresolved. Deletions cut 2 bases from V and 4 bases from J, with 9 bases between. Per the germline V gene, CDR1 is KGHSH and CDR2 is LQKENI. The CDR3 contains 13 residues.

This chain connects TRBV5-1 to TRBJ2-5, with 7 bases that match TRBD2. Germline V lookup: CDR1 SGHRS, CDR2 YFSETQ. The V and J ends lost 3 bases and 5 bases, in that order; junction bases with no gene match: 10. The CDR3 is 15 residues long. Here the CDR3 reads CASSSGGSVGETQYF. In nucleotides, the CDR3 is TGCGCCAGCAGCTCCGGGGGGAGCGTCGGGGAGACCCAGTACTTC.

This clone was observed a handful of times. CDR3 sequence: CASAPGQQREKLFF. CDR3 bases: TGTGCCAGCGCTCCGGGACAGCAACGGGAAAAACTGTTTTTT. V and J are TRBV6-6 and TRBJ1-4; 7 positions agree with TRBD1. The V and J ends lost 8 bases and 8 bases, in that order; junction bases with no gene match: 11. The length of the CDR3 is 14 residues. Germline lookup yields CDR1 MNHNY and CDR2 SVGAGI (reference sequence).

The chain recombines TRBV27 with TRBJ2-7; 9 positions agree with TRBD1. Per the germline V gene, CDR1 is MNHEY and CDR2 is SMNVEV (reference sequence). The J segment lost 5 bases and the V segment lost 1 base, leaving 3 bases of the junction unmatched. The CDR3 runs 14 residues. The CDR3 loop is CASSLWDRAHEQYF. The CDR3 DNA sequence: TGTGCCAGCAGTTTATGGGACAGGGCCCACGAGCAGTACTTC.

V is TRBV28 and J is TRBJ1-6, with 10 bases aligning to TRBD1. Germline CDR1 reads MDHEN; CDR2 reads SYDVKM. V was clipped by 5 bases and J by 8 bases; unmatched bases: 3. This CDR3 contains 14 residues. The CDR3 coding sequence is TGTGCCAGCAGTGGACAGGGGGGGTATTCACCCCTCCACTTT. Its translation: CASSGQGGYSPLHF.

The chain employs TRBV28 and TRBJ1-2, with D perhaps matching TRBD1 (5 bases). The germline CDR1 and CDR2 sequences are MDHEN and SYDVKM. Trimming cost V 6 bases and J 8 bases, with 16 bases left between them. The CDR3 spans 13 residues. The CDR3: CASRSGSSRGYTF. In DNA, the CDR3 is TGTGCCAGCAGATCAGGGTCGTCCAGGGGCTACACCTTC.

The V and J genes are TRBV18 and TRBJ2-7; D is possibly TRBD1 (6 bases). The CDR3 length is 15 residues. With 0 bases removed from V and 2 bases from J, the gap between germline ends came to 11 bases. Germline CDR1 and CDR2: KGHSH and LQKENI. The CDR3, as DNA: TGTGCCAGCTCACCACCGGAGACAGGCCCCTACGAGCAGTACTTC. Amino acids: CASSPPETGPYEQYF.